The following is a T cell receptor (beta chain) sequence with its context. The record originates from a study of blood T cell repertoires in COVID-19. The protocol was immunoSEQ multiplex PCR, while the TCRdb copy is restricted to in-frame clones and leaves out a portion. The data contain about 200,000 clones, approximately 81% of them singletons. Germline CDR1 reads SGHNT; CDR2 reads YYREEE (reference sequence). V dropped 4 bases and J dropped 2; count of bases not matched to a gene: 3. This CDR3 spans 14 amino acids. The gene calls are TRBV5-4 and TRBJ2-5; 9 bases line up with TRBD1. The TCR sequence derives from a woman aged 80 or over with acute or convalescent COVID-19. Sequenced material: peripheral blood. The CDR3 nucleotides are TGTGCCAGCAGCCCGGGACAGGGACAAGAGACCCAGTACTTC. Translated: CASSPGQGQETQYF.